The 3 T cell receptor beta chains below were found in one sample sequenced in a study of T-cell reconstitution after alpha-beta-depleted transplantation in children. Unique molecular identifiers featured in how the TCRbeta library was prepared. Using its own MiXCR run on the PCR reads, TCRdb lists one record per CDR3 protein. The sample has about 290,000 distinct CDR3 sequences, around 10% seen once. Sequenced here: PBMCs, sampled before TCRalphabeta/CD19-depleted stem cell transplant. The origin of the receptors is a boy under two years old with acute myeloid leukemia, due to receive a stem cell transplant.

This clonotype came up many times. Its ends do not fully match the called genes, so a read error is possible. The rearrangement joins TRBV5-1 to TRBJ2-6; no definite D call. The CDR3 length is 14 residues. CDR1 SGHRS and CDR2 YFSETQ come from the germline V gene. CDR3 residues: CASSLHSGANVLTF. The CDR3, as DNA: TGTGCCAGCAGTTTACACTCTGGGGCCAACGTCCTGACTTTC.

Many counts were recorded for this clonotype. The DNA for the CDR3 is TGCAGCGTCTACTACACAGATACGCAGTATTTT. The encoded protein is CSVYYTDTQYF. The rearrangement links TRBV29-1 to TRBJ2-3; D is unresolved. Between the trimmed V and J ends, which lost 6 bases and 2 bases, there was a span of 6 bases. CDR3 length equals 11 residues. Germline V gene sequence: CDR1 SQVTM, CDR2 ANQGSEA.

A word on this clonotype: Possible read error: a much larger clone is one base away. V usage is TRBV3-1 and J usage is TRBJ2-5, with D possibly being TRBD1 (5 bases). The CDR3 has 14 amino acids. The V gene's germline CDR1 is LGHDT and CDR2 YNNKEL (reference sequence). The V end was cut by 5 bases, the J end by 2 bases, with 12 bases between. The CDR3 nucleotides are TGTGCCAGCAGCACTCAAGGGGTTCAAGAGACCCAGTACTTC. Translated: CASSTQGVQETQYF.